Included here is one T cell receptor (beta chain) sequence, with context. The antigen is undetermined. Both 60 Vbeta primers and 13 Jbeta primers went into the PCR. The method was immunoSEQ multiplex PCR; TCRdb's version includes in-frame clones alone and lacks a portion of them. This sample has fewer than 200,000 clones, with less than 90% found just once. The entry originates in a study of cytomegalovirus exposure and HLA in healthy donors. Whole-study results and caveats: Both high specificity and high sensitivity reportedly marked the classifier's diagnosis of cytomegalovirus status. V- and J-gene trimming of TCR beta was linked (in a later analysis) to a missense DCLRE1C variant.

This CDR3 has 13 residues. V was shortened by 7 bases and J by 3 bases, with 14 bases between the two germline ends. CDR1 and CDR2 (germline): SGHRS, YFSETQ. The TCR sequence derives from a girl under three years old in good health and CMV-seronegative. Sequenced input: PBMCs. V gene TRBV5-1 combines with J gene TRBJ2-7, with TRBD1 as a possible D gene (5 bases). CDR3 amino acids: CASGHPDNYEQYF. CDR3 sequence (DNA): TGCGCCAGCGGACATCCGGACAACTACGAGCAGTACTTC.